Listed below are T cell receptor beta chains from one sample, sequenced in a study of shared clonotypes between healthy human individuals. Sequencing was performed with immunoSEQ multiplex PCR; in TCRdb, only in-frame clones are kept and a portion is missing. The table records some 1,600,000 clones, around 98% of them present only once. The sequenced sample consisted of naive CD4+ T cells sorted from blood. The receptors here all came from a man aged 30 to 45 in good health. The CDR3 runs from the conserved cysteine through the conserved F or W. A D gene is named only where the DNA matches it firmly. The listing skips clone size in some rows; elsewhere it reads once, few, many or a size class.

d_call | j_call | v_call | clone_size | cdr3_nt | cdr3_aa
NA | TRBJ2-3 | TRBV10-3 | NA | TGTGCCATCAGTGAACTAGCCGGCGATACGCAGTATTTT | CAISELAGDTQYF
NA | TRBJ1-1 | TRBV9 | NA | TGTGCCAGCAGCGTCGCCGGGTCGCGGAACACTGAAGCTTTCTTT | CASSVAGSRNTEAFF
TRBD2 | TRBJ2-1 | TRBV7-9 | once | TGTGCCAGCAGCTTAGTAGTAGGAGTAGCGGGAGTTGAGCAGTTCTTC | CASSLVVGVAGVEQFF
NA | TRBJ2-1 | TRBV29-1 | once | TGCAGCGTTGAAACGGTGGGTCGGTCCAAGCAGTTCTTC | CSVETVGRSKQFF
TRBD2 | TRBJ2-2 | TRBV6-5 | NA | TGTGCCAGCAGTTCTAGCGGGAGTCGTGGCGGGGAGCTGTTTTTT | CASSSSGSRGGELFF
NA | TRBJ2-7 | TRBV18 | NA | TGTGCCAGCTCACCACAGGGAGCAGGGAGCTCCTACGAGCAGTACTTC | CASSPQGAGSSYEQYF
TRBD1 | TRBJ2-3 | TRBV10-3 | NA | TGTGCCATCAGTGAGCATCGGGACAGGGTATCGGGGAGCACAGATACGCAGTATTTT | CAISEHRDRVSGSTDTQYF
NA | TRBJ1-5 | TRBV28 | NA | TGTGCCAGCAGTTTCTACAGCAACAATCAGCCCCAGCATTTT | CASSFYSNNQPQHF
TRBD2 | TRBJ2-1 | TRBV7-2 | NA | TGTGCCAGCAGTCTACGGACTAGCGACAATGAGCAGTTCTTC | CASSLRTSDNEQFF
NA | TRBJ1-2 | TRBV18 | once | TGTGCCAGCTCACCAAATAATGGGGGTTACTATGGCTACACCTTC | CASSPNNGGYYGYTF
NA | TRBJ2-2 | TRBV4-1 | NA | TGCGCCAGCAGCCAAGAAATAATCCGGACAACGAACACCGGGGAGCTGTTTTTT | CASSQEIIRTTNTGELFF
NA | TRBJ2-7 | TRBV11-2 | NA | TGTGCCAGCAGCTTAATGCCCCAGAGTTACGAGCAGTACTTC | CASSLMPQSYEQYF
NA | TRBJ1-1 | TRBV4-1 | NA | TGCGCCAGCAGCCAAGTCGGGCCAAGGAACACTGAAGCTTTCTTT | CASSQVGPRNTEAFF
NA | TRBJ2-5 | TRBV5-5 | NA | TGTGCCAGCAGCTTGGGAGTAGGCCAAGGGGTCAGAGAGACCCAGTACTTC | CASSLGVGQGVRETQYF
NA | TRBJ2-1 | TRBV2 | once | TGTGCCAGCAGTGATCGCGACAGATACAATGAGCAGTTCTTC | CASSDRDRYNEQFF
NA | TRBJ2-3 | TRBV18 | NA | TGTGCCAGCTCACTGGGGGGTACAGATACGCAGTATTTT | CASSLGGTDTQYF
TRBD2 | TRBJ2-7 | TRBV19 | NA | TGTGCCAGTAGTGGACCCGGACTAGCGGGAGTAGGAGAGCAGTACTTC | CASSGPGLAGVGEQYF
NA | TRBJ2-2 | TRBV5-1 | NA | TGCGCCAGCAGCTTGGGTGAGAACACCGGGGAGCTGTTTTTT | CASSLGENTGELFF
NA | TRBJ1-2 | TRBV5-6 | NA | TGTGCCAGCAGCTTGGGACAATCTGTGATCGAGAGAAACTATGGCTACACCTTC | CASSLGQSVIERNYGYTF
NA | TRBJ2-7 | TRBV15 | NA | TGTGCCACCAGCAGAGATCTCTCCTACGAGCAGTACTTC | CATSRDLSYEQYF
NA | TRBJ2-7 | TRBV5-1 | NA | TGCGCCAGCAGCTTGGCAGGGGATGAGCAGTACTTC | CASSLAGDEQYF
TRBD2 | TRBJ2-5 | TRBV11-3 | once | TGTGCCAGCAGCCCCGGACTAGTGCGGGGAAGGCAAGAGACCCAGTACTTC | CASSPGLVRGRQETQYF
NA | TRBJ2-7 | TRBV28 | NA | TGTGCCAGCACTGCGGGAATGCCGTACGAGCAGTACTTC | CASTAGMPYEQYF
NA | TRBJ2-7 | TRBV5-1 | NA | TGCGCCAGCAGCTTGGAGGACAGTGCCTACGAGCAGTACTTC | CASSLEDSAYEQYF
NA | TRBJ1-1 | TRBV10-3 | NA | TGTGCCATCAGCCCCGGACGGACGAACACTGAAGCTTTCTTT | CAISPGRTNTEAFF
TRBD2 | TRBJ2-1 | TRBV4-2 | NA | TGTGCCAGCAGCCAAGCCACTAGCGGGAGAGCGGCCTACAATGAGCAGTTCTTC | CASSQATSGRAAYNEQFF
NA | TRBJ1-2 | TRBV28 | NA | TGTGCCAGCAGAGAACAGGGTCGTGGCTACACCTTC | CASREQGRGYTF
NA | TRBJ2-5 | TRBV7-3 | NA | TGTGCCAGCAGTTCCGGCCTGCCCCAAGAGACCCAGTACTTC | CASSSGLPQETQYF
NA | TRBJ2-1 | TRBV5-1 | once | TGCGCCAGCAGCTTACCTTCGGGGGGCGGGGAGCCAAACTCCTACAATGAGCAGTTCTTC | CASSLPSGGGEPNSYNEQFF
TRBD2 | TRBJ2-1 | TRBV7-9 | NA | TGTGCCAGCAGCCCGAGACTAGCGGGAGCGGTTGAGCAGTTCTTC | CASSPRLAGAVEQFF
NA | TRBJ1-4 | TRBV5-1 | NA | TGCGCCAGCAGCTTGGTGGTAGGGGATGCAACTAATGAAAAACTGTTTTTT | CASSLVVGDATNEKLFF
TRBD1 | TRBJ2-5 | TRBV9 | NA | TGTGCCAGCAGCCCGAGGACAGGGCACGAGACCCAGTACTTC | CASSPRTGHETQYF
TRBD2 | TRBJ2-5 | TRBV5-1 | NA | TGCGCCAGCAGCATTGGAGGTAGCGGGGAGACCCAGTACTTC | CASSIGGSGETQYF
NA | TRBJ1-5 | TRBV11-2 | NA | TGTGCCAGCAGCTTAATAGGTAGCAATCAGCCCCAGCATTTT | CASSLIGSNQPQHF
NA | TRBJ1-1 | TRBV5-4 | NA | TGTGCCAGCAGTCGTGACAGGAACACTGAAGCTTTCTTT | CASSRDRNTEAFF
NA | TRBJ2-7 | TRBV6-1 | NA | TGTGCCAGCAGCGGGACAACCTACTACGAGCAGTACTTC | CASSGTTYYEQYF
TRBD2 | TRBJ2-3 | TRBV14 | once | TGTGCCAGCAGCCAAAGCATCCCGAAAGCGGGAGGGCAACCGGAGGGGGATACGCAGTATTTT | CASSQSIPKAGGQPEGDTQYF
NA | TRBJ1-2 | TRBV9 | NA | TGTGCCAGCAGCGTAGCTACAGCAGGGGACCGTGGCTACACCTTC | CASSVATAGDRGYTF
NA | TRBJ2-1 | TRBV28 | NA | TGTGCCAGCAGTTTACCCTCATACAATGAGCAGTTCTTC | CASSLPSYNEQFF
NA | TRBJ2-4 | TRBV5-4 | NA | TGTGCCAGCAGCCCGGACTTGGTAGCCAAAAACATTCAGTACTTC | CASSPDLVAKNIQYF
TRBD1 | TRBJ2-7 | TRBV6-1 | NA | TGTGCCAGCAGTGAATCGGACAGGGTATACGAGCAGTACTTC | CASSESDRVYEQYF
NA | TRBJ1-4 | TRBV7-9 | NA | TGTGCCAGCAGCTTAGAAGGGCTAAAACTGTTTTTT | CASSLEGLKLFF
TRBD2 | TRBJ2-1 | TRBV10-2 | NA | TGCGCCACCAGGTCTCCCCCGGGAGGGCATGAGCAGTTCTTC | CATRSPPGGHEQFF
TRBD1 | TRBJ1-1 | TRBV18 | NA | TGTGCCAGCTCACCACGGTCAGGGGGCTTCACTGAAGCTTTCTTT | CASSPRSGGFTEAFF
NA | TRBJ2-7 | TRBV22-1 | NA | TGTCCTGGGAGCGCACGCACAGCAAACTACGAGCAGTACTTC | CPGSARTANYEQYF